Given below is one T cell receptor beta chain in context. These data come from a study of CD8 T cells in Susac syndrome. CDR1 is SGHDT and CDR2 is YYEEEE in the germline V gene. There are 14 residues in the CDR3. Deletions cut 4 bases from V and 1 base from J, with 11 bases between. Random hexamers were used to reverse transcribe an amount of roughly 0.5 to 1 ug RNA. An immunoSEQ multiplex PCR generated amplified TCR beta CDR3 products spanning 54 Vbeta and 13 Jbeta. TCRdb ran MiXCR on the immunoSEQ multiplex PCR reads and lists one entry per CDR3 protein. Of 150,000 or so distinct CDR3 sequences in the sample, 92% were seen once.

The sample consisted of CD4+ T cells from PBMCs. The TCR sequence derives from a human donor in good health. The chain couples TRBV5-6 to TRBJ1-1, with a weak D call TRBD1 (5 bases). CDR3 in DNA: TGTGCCAGCAGCGAAATCGACAGGAACACTGAAGCTTTCTTT. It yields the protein CASSEIDRNTEAFF.